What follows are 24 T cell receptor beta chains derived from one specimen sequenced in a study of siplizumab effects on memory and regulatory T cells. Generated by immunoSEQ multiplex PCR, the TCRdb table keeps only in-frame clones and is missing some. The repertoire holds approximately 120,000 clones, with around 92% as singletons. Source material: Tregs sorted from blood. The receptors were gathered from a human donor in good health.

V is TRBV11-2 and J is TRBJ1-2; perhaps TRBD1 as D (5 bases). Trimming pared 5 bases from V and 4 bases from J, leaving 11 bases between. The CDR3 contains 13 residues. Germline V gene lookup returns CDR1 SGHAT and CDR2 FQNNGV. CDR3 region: CASSPTRVYGYTF. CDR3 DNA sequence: TGTGCCAGCAGCCCGACCAGGGTCTATGGCTACACCTTC.

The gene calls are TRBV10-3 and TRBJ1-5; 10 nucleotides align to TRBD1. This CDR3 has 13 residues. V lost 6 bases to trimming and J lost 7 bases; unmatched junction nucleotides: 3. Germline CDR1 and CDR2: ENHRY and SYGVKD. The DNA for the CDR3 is TGTGCCATCAGCGGACAGGGGGGACAGCCCCAGCATTTT. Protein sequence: CAISGQGGQPQHF.

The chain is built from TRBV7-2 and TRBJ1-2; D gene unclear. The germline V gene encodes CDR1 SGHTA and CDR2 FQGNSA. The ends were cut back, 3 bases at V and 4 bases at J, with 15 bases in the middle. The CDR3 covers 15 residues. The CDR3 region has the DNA TGTGCCAGCAGCTTGGCAGGCAGCAAGTTCTATGGCTACACCTTC. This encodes CASSLAGSKFYGYTF.

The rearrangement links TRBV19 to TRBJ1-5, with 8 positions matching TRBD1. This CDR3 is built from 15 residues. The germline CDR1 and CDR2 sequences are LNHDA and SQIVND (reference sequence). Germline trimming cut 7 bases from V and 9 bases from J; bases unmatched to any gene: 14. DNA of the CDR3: TGTGCCAGTAAGCTGGACAGGGAGGGGGCCAGGCCCCAGCATTTT. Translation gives CASKLDREGARPQHF.

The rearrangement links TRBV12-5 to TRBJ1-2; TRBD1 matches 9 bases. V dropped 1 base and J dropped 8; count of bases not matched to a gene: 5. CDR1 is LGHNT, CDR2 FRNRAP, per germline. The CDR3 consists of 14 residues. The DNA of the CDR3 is TGTGCTAGTGGTTTGGGGGGACAGGGAACCGGCTACACCTTC. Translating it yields CASGLGGQGTGYTF.

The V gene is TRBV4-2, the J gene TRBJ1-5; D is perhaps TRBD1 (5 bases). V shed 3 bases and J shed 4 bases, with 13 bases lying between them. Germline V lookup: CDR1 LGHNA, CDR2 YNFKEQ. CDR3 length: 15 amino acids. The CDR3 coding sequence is TGTGCCAGCAGCCAGGGCCTTAGGGGAAATCAGCCCCAGCATTTT. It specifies CASSQGLRGNQPQHF.

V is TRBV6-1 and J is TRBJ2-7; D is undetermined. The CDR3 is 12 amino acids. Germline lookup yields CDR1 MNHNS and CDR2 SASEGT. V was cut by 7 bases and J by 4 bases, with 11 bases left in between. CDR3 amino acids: CASTPGVYEQYF. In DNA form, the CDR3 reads TGTGCCAGCACCCCGGGCGTTTACGAGCAGTACTTC.

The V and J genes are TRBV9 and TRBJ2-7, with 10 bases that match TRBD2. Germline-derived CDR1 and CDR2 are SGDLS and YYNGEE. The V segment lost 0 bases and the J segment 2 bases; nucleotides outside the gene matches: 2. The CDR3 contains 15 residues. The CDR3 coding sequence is TGTGCCAGCAGCGTAGAACTAGCGGGGCCCTACGAGCAGTACTTC. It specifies CASSVELAGPYEQYF.

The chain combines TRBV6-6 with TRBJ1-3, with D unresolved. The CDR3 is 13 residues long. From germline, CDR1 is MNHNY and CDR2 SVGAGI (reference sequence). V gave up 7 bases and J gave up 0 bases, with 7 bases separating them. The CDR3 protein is CASTRRSGNTIYF. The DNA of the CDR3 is TGTGCCAGCACCCGGCGCTCTGGAAACACCATATATTTT.

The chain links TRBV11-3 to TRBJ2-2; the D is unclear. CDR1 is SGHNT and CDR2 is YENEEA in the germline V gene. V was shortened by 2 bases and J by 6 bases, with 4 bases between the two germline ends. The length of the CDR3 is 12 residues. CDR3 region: CASSLTPGELFF. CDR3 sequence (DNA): TGTGCCAGCAGCTTAACCCCCGGGGAGCTGTTTTTT.

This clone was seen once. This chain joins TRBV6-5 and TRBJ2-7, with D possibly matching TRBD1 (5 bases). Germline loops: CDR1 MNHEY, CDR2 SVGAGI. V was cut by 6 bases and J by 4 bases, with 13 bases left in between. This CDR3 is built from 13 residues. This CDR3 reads CASRAPPGYEQYF. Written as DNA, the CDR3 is TGTGCCAGCAGGGCCCCTCCAGGGTACGAGCAGTACTTC.

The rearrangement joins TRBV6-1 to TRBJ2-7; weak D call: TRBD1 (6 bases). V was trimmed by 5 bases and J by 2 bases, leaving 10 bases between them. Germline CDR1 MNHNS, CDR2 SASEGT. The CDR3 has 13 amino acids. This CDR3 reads CASSPGQTYEQYF. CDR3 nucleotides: TGTGCCAGCAGTCCCGGACAGACCTACGAGCAGTACTTC.

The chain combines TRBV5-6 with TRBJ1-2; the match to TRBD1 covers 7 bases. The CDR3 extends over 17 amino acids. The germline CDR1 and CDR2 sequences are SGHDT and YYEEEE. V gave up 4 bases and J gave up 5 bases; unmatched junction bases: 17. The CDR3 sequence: CASSPWFGDSNVYGYTF. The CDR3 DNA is TGTGCCAGCAGCCCCTGGTTTGGGGACAGCAACGTTTATGGCTACACCTTC.

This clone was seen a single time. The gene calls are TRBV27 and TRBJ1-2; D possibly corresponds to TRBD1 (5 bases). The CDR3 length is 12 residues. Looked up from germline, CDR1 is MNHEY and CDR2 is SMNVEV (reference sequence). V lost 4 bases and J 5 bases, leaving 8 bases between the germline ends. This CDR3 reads CASSSRGYGYTF. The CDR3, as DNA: TGTGCCAGCAGTTCTAGGGGATATGGCTACACCTTC.

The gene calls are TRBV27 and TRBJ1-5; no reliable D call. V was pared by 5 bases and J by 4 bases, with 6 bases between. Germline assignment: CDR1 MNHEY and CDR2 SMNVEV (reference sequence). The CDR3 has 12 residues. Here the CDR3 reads CASSPYNQPQHF. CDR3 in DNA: TGTGCCAGCAGTCCCTATAATCAGCCCCAGCATTTT.

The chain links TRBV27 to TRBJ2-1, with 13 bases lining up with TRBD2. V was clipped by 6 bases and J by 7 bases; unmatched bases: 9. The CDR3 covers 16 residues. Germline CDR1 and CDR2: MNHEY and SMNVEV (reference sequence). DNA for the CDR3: TGTGCCAGCAGCCGAGAGGGACTAGCGGGGACTAATGAGCAGTTCTTC. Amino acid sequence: CASSREGLAGTNEQFF.

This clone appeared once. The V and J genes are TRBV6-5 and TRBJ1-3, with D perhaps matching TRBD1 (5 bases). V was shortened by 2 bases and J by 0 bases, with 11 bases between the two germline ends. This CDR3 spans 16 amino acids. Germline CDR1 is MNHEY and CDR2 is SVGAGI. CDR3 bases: TGTGCCAGCAGTTACGCAACAGGTCCCTCTGGAAACACCATATATTTT. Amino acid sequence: CASSYATGPSGNTIYF.

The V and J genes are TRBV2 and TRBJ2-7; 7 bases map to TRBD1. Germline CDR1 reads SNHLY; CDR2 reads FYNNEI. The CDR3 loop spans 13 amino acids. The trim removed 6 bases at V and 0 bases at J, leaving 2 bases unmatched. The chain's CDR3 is CASRRQGSYEQYF. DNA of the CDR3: TGTGCCAGCAGGCGACAGGGCTCCTACGAGCAGTACTTC.

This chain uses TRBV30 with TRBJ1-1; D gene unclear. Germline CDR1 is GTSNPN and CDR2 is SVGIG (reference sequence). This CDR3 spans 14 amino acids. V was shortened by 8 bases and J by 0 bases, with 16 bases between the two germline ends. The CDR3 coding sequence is TGTGCCCTCGGGGAAGACCTAATGAACACTGAAGCTTTCTTT. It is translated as CALGEDLMNTEAFF.

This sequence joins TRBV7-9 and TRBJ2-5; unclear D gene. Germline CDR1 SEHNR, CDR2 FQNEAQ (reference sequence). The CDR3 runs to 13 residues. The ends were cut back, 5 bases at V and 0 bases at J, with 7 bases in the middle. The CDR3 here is CASSRTNQETQYF. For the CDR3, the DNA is TGTGCCAGCAGCCGGACCAACCAAGAGACCCAGTACTTC.

The CDR3 bases are TGTGCCAGCAGCCAAGGACAGGGGGGTATGGCCCAAGAGACCCAGTACTTC. Translation: CASSQGQGGMAQETQYF. The V gene is TRBV7-2, the J gene TRBJ2-5; 10 bases map to TRBD1. This CDR3 has 17 amino acids. Germline V gene sequence: CDR1 SGHTA, CDR2 FQGNSA. V was pared by 5 bases and J by 1 base, with 10 bases of the junction left unmatched.

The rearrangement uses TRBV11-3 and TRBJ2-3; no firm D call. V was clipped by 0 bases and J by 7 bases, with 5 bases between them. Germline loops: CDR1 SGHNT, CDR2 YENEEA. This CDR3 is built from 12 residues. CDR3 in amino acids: CASSLDTYTQYF. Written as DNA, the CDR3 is TGTGCCAGCAGCTTAGATACCTATACGCAGTATTTT. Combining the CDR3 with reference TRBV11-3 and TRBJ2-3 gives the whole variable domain EAGVVQSPRYKIIEKKQPVAFWCNPISGHNTLYWYLQNLGQGPELLIRYENEEAVDDSQLPKDRFSAERLKGVDSTLKIQPAELGDSAVYLCASSLDTYTQYFGPGTRLTVL.

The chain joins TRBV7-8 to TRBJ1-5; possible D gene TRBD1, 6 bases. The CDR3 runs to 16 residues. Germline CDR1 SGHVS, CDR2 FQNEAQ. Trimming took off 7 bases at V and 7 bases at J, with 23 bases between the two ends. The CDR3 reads CASTRIGGTLGQPQHF. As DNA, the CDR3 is TGTGCCAGCACCCGAATAGGTGGGACACTGGGGCAGCCCCAGCATTTT.

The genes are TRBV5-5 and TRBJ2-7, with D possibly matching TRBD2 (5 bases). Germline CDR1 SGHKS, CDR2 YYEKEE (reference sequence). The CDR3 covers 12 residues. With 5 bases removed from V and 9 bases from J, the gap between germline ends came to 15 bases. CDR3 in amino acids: CASRTDSFGQYF. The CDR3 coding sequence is TGTGCCAGCAGAACGGACTCGTTTGGGCAGTACTTC.